This is a list of T cell receptor beta chains from one sample in a study of CD8+CD57+ T cells in acquired aplastic anemia. One entry per CDR3 protein, called by TCRdb with MiXCR from the reads. The sample includes about 200,000 distinct CDR3 sequences, more than 55% of them seen just once. Sequencing was carried out using sorted CD4+, CD8+, or CD8+CD57+ T cells (not recorded which) from PBMCs. The source of these receptors is a human donor with aplastic anemia. The CDR3 runs from the conserved cysteine through the conserved F or W. D genes are given only for firm matches. Part of the rows lack a size; the others show once, few, many or a class for expanded clones.

cdr3_nt cdr3_aa d_call j_call clone_size v_call
TGTGCCATCAGTGTGGACGGAACGGTAGCTGAAGCTTTCTTT CAISVDGTVAEAFF - TRBJ1-1 - TRBV10-3
TGTGCCAGCAGCACCAGAGCGGGGGGGCAGTACTTC CASSTRAGGQYF TRBD2 TRBJ2-7 few TRBV7-2
TGTGCCAGCAGTTTGGCAGGGGGCTTGAACTATGGCTACACCTTC CASSLAGGLNYGYTF TRBD1 TRBJ1-2 - TRBV12-3/TRBV12-4
TGCAGTGCTGACCGGTTAACCGGGGAGCTGTTTTTT CSADRLTGELFF - TRBJ2-2 - TRBV20-1
TGTGCCATCAGTGGGTCAGGCGGGAACGGGGATACGCAGTATTTT CAISGSGGNGDTQYF - TRBJ2-3 - TRBV10-3
TGTGCCATCAGTGTAATCCAAGCGTCTGGAGCTTTCTTT CAISVIQASGAFF - TRBJ1-1 - TRBV10-3
TGTGCCAGCAGCCACGGGATCAGCGTGCACGAGCAGTACTTC CASSHGISVHEQYF - TRBJ2-7 - TRBV7-8
TGTGCCAGCAGTTACTCGCGCAATCAGCCCCAGCATTTT CASSYSRNQPQHF - TRBJ1-5 - TRBV6-5
TGCAGTGCTAGGGTACCGGGGAGTCAGCCCCAGCATTTT CSARVPGSQPQHF - TRBJ1-5 - TRBV20-1
TGCAGTGCTAGAGGTGAACAGGGGGCCCCGACCCAGTACTTC CSARGEQGAPTQYF TRBD1 TRBJ2-5 - TRBV20-1
TGTGCCAGCAGCTTAGGGGGAGGGCAGGGGCCGGACGAGCAGTACTTC CASSLGGGQGPDEQYF - TRBJ2-7 - TRBV7-6
TGCGCCAGCAGGTTGGGGGGGGGCGATCAAGAGACCCAGTACTTC CASRLGGGDQETQYF - TRBJ2-5 - TRBV5-1
TGCAGTGCTAGAGGAGGGGGCGCCGCCACTGAAGCTTTCTTT CSARGGGAATEAFF TRBD1 TRBJ1-1 - TRBV20-1
TGTGCCAGCAGTACCCGGAGGGGCAGGGGCGGCGATGAGCAGTTCTTC CASSTRRGRGGDEQFF - TRBJ2-1 - TRBV11-3
TGTGCCAGCAGTACAGACAGGGAAGGAATTCCACCCCTCCACTTT CASSTDREGIPPLHF TRBD1 TRBJ1-6 many TRBV6-2/TRBV6-3
TGTGCCAGCAGTGGAGGGACAGCGCAGTACTTC CASSGGTAQYF - TRBJ2-7 - TRBV6-5
TGCGCCAGCAGCCAGGGAACAGGGATCCAAGAGACCCAGTACTTC CASSQGTGIQETQYF - TRBJ2-5 - TRBV10-1
TGTGCCAGCAGCTTGAATAGGTACGAATACACCTTC CASSLNRYEYTF - TRBJ1-2 - TRBV7-9
TGTGCCAGCAGCGTCCGGTCTAGCCTCCCAGATACGCAGTATTTT CASSVRSSLPDTQYF - TRBJ2-3 - TRBV9
TGTGCCAGCAGCGTAGCCGAGAACTATGGCTACACCTTC CASSVAENYGYTF - TRBJ1-2 few TRBV5-6
TGTGCCAGCAGCTTAGGTGGACCCGCTAACTATGGCTACACCTTC CASSLGGPANYGYTF - TRBJ1-2 - TRBV11-2
TGTGCCAGCCCCCCTACCACAGATACGCAGTATTTT CASPPTTDTQYF - TRBJ2-3 - TRBV2
TGCAGTGCTAGTCCAGGGATGGCAGATACGCAGTATTTT CSASPGMADTQYF - TRBJ2-3 few TRBV20-1
TGTGCCAGCAGCCAATTTGACAGGCGGAACACTGAAGCTTTCTTT CASSQFDRRNTEAFF - TRBJ1-1 - TRBV14
TGTGCCATCAGTCGACAGGGGACCTTGAGCACAGATACGCAGTATTTT CAISRQGTLSTDTQYF TRBD1 TRBJ2-3 - TRBV10-3
TGTGCCAGCTGGATAGCGGGGGGGAGCTACGAGCAGTACTTC CASWIAGGSYEQYF TRBD2 TRBJ2-7 - TRBV2
TGTGCCAGCAGTGCCGGCACAGGGCACGAGCAGTACTTC CASSAGTGHEQYF - TRBJ2-7 - TRBV6-5
TGTGCTAGCAGCTTAGACAGAAACAATGAGCAGCTCTTC CASSLDRNNEQLF - TRBJ2-1 - TRBV7-7
TGTGCCAGTAGCCCCGGGGGGACTAGCGGGGAGACCCAGTACTTC CASSPGGTSGETQYF TRBD2 TRBJ2-5 - TRBV19
TGTGCCAGTAGAAACGTGGGGTCGAGTGGTCAGCCCCAGCATTTT CASRNVGSSGQPQHF - TRBJ1-5 few TRBV19
TGTGCCAGCAGCCCCGACCCGGACGGGGAGACCCAGTACTTC CASSPDPDGETQYF - TRBJ2-5 few TRBV7-6
TGTGCCAGTAGTATAGGGCGGGGTAGCAATCAGCCCCAGCATTTT CASSIGRGSNQPQHF - TRBJ1-5 - TRBV19
TGTGCCAGCAGCACTGCGCCCAGGGTGGGGTATGGCTACACCTTC CASSTAPRVGYGYTF - TRBJ1-2 - TRBV7-2
TGTGCCAGCAGCCCAGACGGACGGTATTCTAATGAAAAACTGTTTTTT CASSPDGRYSNEKLFF - TRBJ1-4 - TRBV9